This T cell receptor (beta chain) was recovered during a study of T cell clonality in common variable immunodeficiency. Control and CVID samples contributed equal amounts of genomic DNA. Sequencing used immunoSEQ multiplex PCR; TCRdb keeps in-frame clones, though not all of them. This sample has about 81,000 clones, each found more than once. Study results and limitations: Patient heterogeneity in the CVID cohort limited correlations between repertoire features and clinical complications. In common variable immunodeficiency, TCR beta chains reportedly carried fewer deletions and N-nucleotide insertions.

Many counts were recorded for this clone. No antigen is known for it. The read gets to within 3 residues of the CDR3 end, and the germline J gene fills in the rest. Germline V lookup: CDR1 SGHRS, CDR2 YFSETQ. The CDR3 runs 17 residues. Unmatched junction bases numbered 6, after V lost 5 bases and J lost 0 bases. The receptor was isolated from a person aged 18 to 75 in good health. Sample: peripheral blood mononuclear cells. The chain links TRBV5-1 to TRBJ2-3; 13 nucleotides match TRBD2. The CDR3 bases that were read are TGCGCCAGCAGGTCGGGACTAGCGGGGTCTAGCACAGATACG. Translating gives CASRSGLAGSSTDT. The CDR3 in full is CASRSGLAGSSTDTQYF.